Below, one T cell receptor (beta chain) is given with its context. The target antigen is unknown. Clones were sequenced by immunoSEQ multiplex PCR, and TCRdb holds only the in-frame ones, with some missing. The sample lists around 100,000 clones; approximately 87% were seen once. The CDR3 loop spans 15 amino acids. CDR1 is SSHAT, CDR2 FNYEAQ, per germline (reference sequence). V shed 5 bases and J shed 6 bases, with 19 bases lying between them. The source of the sample is a study of T cell responses to AZD1222 COVID-19 vaccine. Study-level points and caveats: Most donors were white British and more were female, and clonal diversity was possibly underestimated. Seropositive at baseline were only a handful of AZD1222 recipients.

This TCR came from an adult in good health. The V gene is TRBV7-7, the J gene TRBJ2-5; possibly TRBD1 or TRBD2 for D (5 bases each). This specimen consisted of peripheral blood, obtained on day 0 of AZD1222 vaccination. The CDR3 here is CASSEGTTARQTQYF. The DNA of the CDR3 is TGTGCCAGCAGCGAAGGGACGACCGCGAGGCAGACCCAGTACTTC.